This T cell receptor (beta chain) is drawn from a study of blood T cell repertoires in COVID-19. Looking at the study overall: Specimens from acute and convalescent COVID-19 originated in the United States, Italy and Spain.

Profiled with immunoSEQ multiplex PCR; TCRdb holds only in-frame clones, not every one. The repertoire includes some 410,000 clones, 85% to 90% of them detected once, and more than 0.9% sits in the top ten. V was pared by 11 bases and J by 8 bases, with 11 bases of the junction left unmatched. The CDR3 loop spans 12 amino acids. Participants' own reports of clinical history determined their cohort assignment. The chain is built from TRBV12-3 or TRBV12-4 and TRBJ1-2; 7 nucleotides align to TRBD1. The receptor's source is a young woman with acute COVID-19. The sample consisted of PBMCs or T cells enriched from blood (not recorded which). CDR3 DNA sequence: TGTGCCTCACAGGGGCGCGGGATCGGCTACACCTTC. Protein sequence: CASQGRGIGYTF.